The 28 T cell receptor beta chains presented below share a single source sample, sequenced in a study of molecular identifiers for immune sequencing clone quantification. TCRdb recomputed calls from the PCR reads with MiXCR, one row per CDR3 protein. The sample carries approximately 590,000 distinct CDR3 sequences, approximately 24% recorded once. Sequencing input: naive CD8+ T cells from blood, with Jurkat cell RNA spiked in. Subset denoted: FACS-sorted CD8+CD4-CCR7+CD45RA+ naive T cells. Every receptor here comes from a human donor in good health. Some libraries in this study had Jurkat cell RNA spiked in.

The chain couples TRBV7-3 to TRBJ2-1; no reliable D call. V gave up 5 bases and J gave up 0 bases, with 14 bases separating them. This CDR3 comprises 16 residues. Germline V gene sequence: CDR1 SGHTA, CDR2 FQGTGA. In DNA form, the CDR3 reads TGTGCCAGCAGCGCCTCACCGGAAAGCTCCTACAATGAGCAGTTCTTC. Protein product: CASSASPESSYNEQFF. Full variable domain (remainder filled in from reference TRBV7-3 and TRBJ2-1): GAGVSQTPSNKVTEKGKYVELRCDPISGHTALYWYRQSLGQGPEFLIYFQGTGAADDSGLPNDRFFAVRPEGSVSTLKIQRTERGDSAVYLCASSASPESSYNEQFFGPGTRLTVL.

Of note for this clonotype: This may arise from a read error, as a much more abundant clone is one base away. CDR3 in DNA: TGCGCCAGCGGCTTGAGGGCTAGCGGGAGAGAAACTTACAATGAGCAGTTCTTC. Translated, it gives CASGLRASGRETYNEQFF. J is TRBJ2-1 and V is TRBV5-1, with 10 positions matching TRBD2. CDR1 and CDR2 (germline): SGHRS, YFSETQ. This CDR3 has 18 amino acids.

This clonotype was recorded a few times. DNA of the CDR3: TGTGCCAGCAGTGACTGGGACAGGGGTCTCGAGACCCAGTACTTC. Its protein product is CASSDWDRGLETQYF. This sequence joins TRBV2 and TRBJ2-5; 10 nucleotides agree with TRBD1. V lost 3 bases and J lost 5; bases outside the gene matches: 6. This CDR3 has 15 amino acids. From germline, CDR1 is SNHLY and CDR2 FYNNEI.

This clonotype was found a few times. The V and J genes are TRBV4-3 and TRBJ2-7; D not certain. Trimming pared 0 bases from V and 0 bases from J, leaving 15 bases between. Germline CDR1 and CDR2: LGHNA and YSLEER. This CDR3 comprises 17 residues. CDR3 in amino acids: CASSQDRARASSYEQYF. CDR3 sequence (DNA): TGCGCCAGCAGCCAAGATAGAGCGCGAGCTAGCTCCTACGAGCAGTACTTC.

The rearrangement joins TRBV6-2 or TRBV6-3 to TRBJ2-7; possible D gene TRBD1, 5 bases. Germline values: CDR1 MNHEY, CDR2 SVGEGT. V was clipped by 0 bases and J by 2 bases, with 14 bases between them. CDR3 length equals 16 residues. In DNA form, the CDR3 reads TGTGCCAGCAGTTACTCGGAGACAGCCGGCCCCTACGAGCAGTACTTC. Translating it yields CASSYSETAGPYEQYF.

The V and J genes are TRBV30 and TRBJ2-2, with a possible D match to TRBD1 (5 bases). CDR1 and CDR2 from the germline V gene are GTSNPN and SVGIG (reference sequence). CDR3 length equals 14 residues. V dropped 3 bases and J dropped 4 bases, with 12 bases sitting between them. The CDR3: CAWSDSLPTGELFF. For the CDR3, the DNA is TGTGCCTGGAGCGACAGCCTTCCCACCGGGGAGCTGTTTTTT.

Note on this clonotype: A much larger clone lies one base from this, so it may be a read error. The chain is built from TRBV6-6 and TRBJ2-7, with a weak D call TRBD2 (5 bases). Germline V gene sequence: CDR1 MNHNY, CDR2 SVGAGI (reference sequence). There are 13 residues in the CDR3. CDR3 sequence (DNA): TGTGCCGGCAGTTTACTGGCGAGGGATGAGCAGTACTTC. Translation gives CAGSLLARDEQYF.

This chain uses TRBV13 with TRBJ2-3; TRBD2 matches at 8 bases. Germline CDR1 is PRHDT and CDR2 is FYEKMQ (reference sequence). V was pared by 1 base and J by 3 bases, with 9 bases of the junction left unmatched. This CDR3 comprises 17 residues. The CDR3 sequence is CASSLALGTRITDTQYF. The CDR3 DNA reads as TGTGCCAGCAGCTTAGCGCTCGGGACTAGAATTACAGATACGCAGTATTTT.

This clonotype was recorded at least ten times. The chain couples TRBV4-1 to TRBJ2-7, with a weak D call TRBD1 (5 bases). The CDR3 runs 14 residues. Germline V gene data show CDR1 as MGHRA and CDR2 as YSYEKL. Trimming took 2 bases from V and 4 from J, leaving 12 bases between them. CDR3 DNA: TGCGCCAGCAGCCAAATTGGGGCGGTGTACGAGCAGTACTTC. Translated, it gives CASSQIGAVYEQYF.

As for this clonotype: This clone may be a read error of a much larger clone one base away. This chain uses TRBV29-1 with TRBJ2-2; D unclear. V shed 5 bases and J shed 2 bases, with 9 bases lying between them. Germline lookup yields CDR1 SQVTM and CDR2 ANQGSEA. CDR3 length equals 13 residues. The CDR3 region has the DNA TGCAGCGTTCGGTCAGCCAACACCGGGGAGCTGTTTTTT. It yields the protein CSVRSANTGELFF.

The rearrangement uses TRBV5-6 and TRBJ2-2; D remains unclear. This CDR3 contains 15 residues. Trimming shortened V by 0 bases and J by 2 bases, and 8 bases separated the two germline ends. In germline, CDR1 is SGHDT, CDR2 YYEEEE. The CDR3 loop reads CASSLVAINTGELFF. CDR3 nucleotides: TGTGCCAGCAGCTTGGTAGCAATTAACACCGGGGAGCTGTTTTTT.

In this sample, this clonotype turned up many times. The genes are TRBV11-2 and TRBJ2-1, with D unresolved. The V gene lost 1 base and the J gene lost 10 bases, with 8 bases spanning the gap. The germline gives CDR1 SGHAT, CDR2 FQNNGV. This CDR3 has 12 residues. CDR3: CASSLGGGEQFF. The DNA of the CDR3 is TGTGCCAGCAGCTTAGGAGGTGGAGAGCAGTTCTTC. The whole variable domain, filled in from reference TRBV11-2 and TRBJ2-1, reads EAGVAQSPRYKIIEKRQSVAFWCNPISGHATLYWYQQILGQGPKLLIQFQNNGVVDDSQLPKDRFSAERLKGVDSTLKIQPAKLEDSAVYLCASSLGGGEQFFGPGTRLTVL.

V gene TRBV13 combines with J gene TRBJ2-7; D might be TRBD1 or TRBD2, each matching 5 bases. The germline V gene encodes CDR1 PRHDT and CDR2 FYEKMQ (reference sequence). This CDR3 has 13 residues. Trimming shortened V by 5 bases and J by 3 bases, and 11 bases separated the two germline ends. As DNA, the CDR3 is TGTGCCAGCAGCATGGGGACCTACTACGAGCAGTACTTC. This sequence encodes CASSMGTYYEQYF.

This clonotype was seen many times. V is TRBV7-9 and J is TRBJ2-7; 9 bases align to TRBD2. The germline gives CDR1 SEHNR, CDR2 FQNEAQ (reference sequence). CDR3 length equals 14 residues. Trimming took 7 bases from V and 5 from J; bases not matched to a gene: 9. The CDR3 protein is CASTPPSGADEQYF. CDR3 nucleotides: TGTGCCAGCACCCCGCCTAGCGGGGCGGACGAGCAGTACTTC.

Comments on this clonotype: The CDR3 carries no conserved terminal phenylalanine or tryptophan, so it likely arises from a read error. The DNA is omitted, as the CDR3 cannot be located on it reliably, and the CDR3 follows TCRdb's listing. V gene TRBV27 combines with J gene TRBJ2-7; TRBD1 is the table's D call, not checked against the DNA. Germline loops: CDR1 MNHEY, CDR2 SMNVEV (reference sequence). Ends included, the CDR3 has 15 residues. CDR3 amino acids: CASSPHIDRTYEQCL.

For this clonotype: The missing conserved phenylalanine or tryptophan at the end of this CDR3 makes a read error likely. It is unclear where the CDR3 begins or ends on the DNA, so no DNA is shown, and the CDR3 is as TCRdb lists it. The V gene is TRBV5-1, the J gene TRBJ1-1; no check of the table's D call, TRBD1, against the DNA was made. Germline V CDR1 and CDR2: SGHRS, YFSETQ. Both ends counted, the CDR3 spans 14 residues. CDR3 sequence: CASSYDSMNTEAFV.

The chain combines TRBV29-1 with TRBJ2-6; D could derive from TRBD1 or TRBD2 (7 bases each). V lost 6 bases and J 4 bases, leaving 16 bases between the germline ends. Germline-derived CDR1 and CDR2 are SQVTM and ANQGSEA. The CDR3 loop spans 15 amino acids. This CDR3 reads CSVPGGAAGANVLTF. The CDR3 coding sequence is TGCAGCGTCCCAGGGGGGGCAGCAGGGGCCAACGTCCTGACTTTC.

This clonotype showed up many times. The chain combines TRBV6-5 with TRBJ2-3; D possibly uses TRBD1 or TRBD2 (5 bases each). CDR3 length: 16 amino acids. Germline CDR1 is MNHEY and CDR2 is SVGAGI. V was shortened by 6 bases and J by 2 bases, with 18 bases between the two germline ends. CDR3 amino acids: CASSPTRGLATDTQYF. CDR3 sequence (DNA): TGTGCCAGCAGCCCTACGAGGGGATTAGCCACAGATACGCAGTATTTT.

There are a few counts of this clonotype. The chain recombines TRBV11-2 with TRBJ1-1; D might be TRBD1 (5 bases). V gave up 7 bases and J gave up 2 bases, with 17 bases separating them. The germline CDR1 and CDR2 sequences are SGHAT and FQNNGV. This CDR3 has 15 amino acids. DNA for the CDR3: TGTGCCAGCAACTTGGGGCCTCAGGGAAACACTGAAGCTTTCTTT. Translated: CASNLGPQGNTEAFF.

The gene calls are TRBV19 and TRBJ1-5, with 9 bases identical to TRBD1. The germline gives CDR1 LNHDA, CDR2 SQIVND (reference sequence). V was pared by 3 bases and J by 6 bases, with 6 bases of the junction left unmatched. This CDR3 is built from 15 residues. The CDR3 bases are TGTGCCAGTAGTATGATGACAGGGGGTTTTCAGCCCCAGCATTTT. It yields the protein CASSMMTGGFQPQHF.

This clonotype occurred many times. This chain links TRBV29-1 with TRBJ2-1; possible D gene TRBD1, 6 bases. The CDR3 extends over 14 amino acids. Germline V gene sequence: CDR1 SQVTM, CDR2 ANQGSEA. V lost 6 bases, J lost 0 bases, and 12 bases lay in between. CDR3 amino acids: CSVTRDNSYNEQFF. The DNA for the CDR3 is TGCAGCGTAACCCGGGACAACTCCTACAATGAGCAGTTCTTC.

V usage is TRBV28 and J usage is TRBJ1-5; D is perhaps TRBD1 (5 bases). The CDR3 runs 15 residues. Germline V gene lookup returns CDR1 MDHEN and CDR2 SYDVKM. V lost 0 bases, J lost 6 bases, and 12 bases lay in between. CDR3 bases: TGTGCCAGCAGTTTATGGGGGGGGGAGGGTCAGCCCCAGCATTTT. Encoded protein: CASSLWGGEGQPQHF.

This clonotype has only one observation. Since a much larger clone is just one base distant, this may be a read error. The CDR3 does not close with the conserved phenylalanine or tryptophan, likely indicating a read error. The chain has TRBV4-2 and TRBJ2-7; 9 positions agree with TRBD1. J was trimmed by 3 bases and V by 0 bases; bases with no gene match: 6. The germline gives CDR1 LGHNA, CDR2 YNFKEQ. This CDR3 is built from 16 residues. The CDR3 nucleotides are TGTGCCAGCAGCCAAGAGGACAGGGGTTTGCTCTACGAGCAGTACCTC. Protein: CASSQEDRGLLYEQYL.

Points on this clonotype: It may be a read error: a sequence one base away is much more abundant. The J gene is TRBJ2-2, the V gene TRBV9; 9 bases are shared with TRBD2. Unmatched junction bases numbered 10, after V lost 1 base and J lost 3 bases. The CDR3 has 18 amino acids. Per the germline V gene, CDR1 is SGDLS and CDR2 is YYNGEE. Written as DNA, the CDR3 is TGTGCCAGCAGCGTATCAGGGCTAGCGGGGACTCACACCGGGGAGCTGTTTTTT. It translates to CASSVSGLAGTHTGELFF.

The chain uses TRBV28 and TRBJ2-5; D is tentatively TRBD1 or TRBD2 (5 bases each). V was cut by 5 bases and J by 11 bases, with 30 bases left in between. From germline, CDR1 is MDHEN and CDR2 SYDVKM. The CDR3 has 17 residues. Here the CDR3 reads CASSPVLAASRVPQQYF. CDR3 coding DNA: TGTGCCAGCAGTCCCGTCCTCGCGGCTAGCAGGGTACCTCAGCAGTACTTC.

This clonotype was found a few times. The chain joins TRBV6-1 to TRBJ1-2; D gene uncertain. This CDR3 is 11 amino acids long. Germline CDR1 is MNHNS and CDR2 is SASEGT. Trimming stripped 10 bases from V and 3 bases from J, with 9 bases between. CDR3 coding DNA: TGTGCCACCAAAGTAGACTATGGCTACACCTTC. The encoded protein is CATKVDYGYTF.

This clonotype has a count of ten or more. The chain carries TRBV6-5 and TRBJ2-4, with 8 bases that match TRBD2. CDR1 is MNHEY and CDR2 is SVGAGI in the germline V gene. The CDR3 loop spans 16 amino acids. V trimming: 6 bases; J trimming: 0 bases; junction bases outside the gene matches: 7. The CDR3 sequence: CASSPLAGLAKNIQYF. CDR3 DNA: TGTGCCAGCAGCCCCCTAGCGGGTCTAGCCAAAAACATTCAGTACTTC.

J is TRBJ2-1 and V is TRBV19; TRBD2 agrees at 8 bases. Germline CDR1 and CDR2: LNHDA and SQIVND (reference sequence). The V and J ends lost 6 bases and 6 bases, in that order; junction bases with no gene match: 4. There are 13 residues in the CDR3. The CDR3 region is CASSPGLGNEQFF. The CDR3 DNA reads as TGTGCCAGTAGCCCGGGACTAGGCAATGAGCAGTTCTTC.